The TCR beta chain described here comes from a study of blood T cell repertoires in COVID-19. The germline CDR1 and CDR2 sequences are ENHRY and SYGVKD. With 0 bases clipped from V and 5 bases from J, the junction kept 6 bases outside the gene matches. This CDR3 contains 15 residues. Libraries were prepared by immunoSEQ multiplex PCR; TCRdb keeps only in-frame clonotypes and omits some of them. The table lists under 150,000 clones, roughly four fifths of them singletons, with 9.5% to 15% in the top ten. The TCR was taken from a human donor in a cohort sampled during active COVID-19. Sample: peripheral blood. This chain joins TRBV10-3 and TRBJ2-7; TRBD1 matches at 8 bases. This CDR3 is CAISESYDRGHEQYF. In nucleotides, the CDR3 is TGTGCCATCAGTGAGTCCTATGACAGGGGCCACGAGCAGTACTTC.